Below are 30 T cell receptor beta chains sequenced from a single sample in a study of cytomegalovirus exposure and HLA in healthy donors. Sequencing was performed with immunoSEQ multiplex PCR; in TCRdb, only in-frame clones are kept and a portion is missing. The table shows approximately 82,000 clones, with 95% occurring only once. Source material: PBMCs. Every receptor here comes from a woman aged 18-35 years in good health and CMV-seronegative.

Here the CDR3 DNA reads TGCGCCAGCAGCCATCGGGGGGCCGGGGATAATTCACCCCTCCACTTT. It specifies CASSHRGAGDNSPLHF. The chain employs TRBV4-3 and TRBJ1-6; perhaps TRBD1 as D (6 bases). The V end was cut by 3 bases, the J end by 5 bases, with 14 bases between. Looked up from germline, CDR1 is LGHNA and CDR2 is YSLEER. The CDR3 is made up of 16 amino acids.

J is TRBJ2-5 and V is TRBV7-2; 9 nucleotides match TRBD2. Germline CDR1 is SGHTA and CDR2 is FQGNSA. The CDR3 has 15 residues. V lost 1 base and J lost 5; bases outside the gene matches: 5. The CDR3 DNA follows: TGTGCCAGCAGCTTAGAGAGCGGGAGGCGGGAGACCCAGTACTTC. Translation: CASSLESGRRETQYF.

This sequence joins TRBV27 and TRBJ1-2, with TRBD1 matching over 7 bases. This CDR3 spans 15 amino acids. CDR1 is MNHEY, CDR2 SMNVEV, per germline (reference sequence). Trimming took 5 bases from V and 5 from J; bases not matched to a gene: 11. The CDR3: CASSPSPHRGYGYTF. The CDR3 coding sequence is TGTGCCAGCAGTCCATCCCCTCACAGGGGTTATGGCTACACCTTC.

This clone was seen only once. The CDR3 loop reads CASRLTSLSKNEQFF. As DNA, the CDR3 is TGTGCCAGCAGACTCACTAGCCTCTCAAAGAATGAGCAGTTCTTC. The genes are TRBV7-2 and TRBJ2-1; a weak D match, TRBD2 (6 bases). This CDR3 is built from 15 residues. Trimming cost V 6 bases and J 7 bases, with 19 bases left between them. Germline V gene sequence: CDR1 SGHTA, CDR2 FQGNSA.

V and J are TRBV11-3 and TRBJ2-1, with 7 bases lining up with TRBD2. Looked up from germline, CDR1 is SGHNT and CDR2 is YENEEA. V shed 1 base and J 2 bases; nucleotides not matched to a gene: 2. There are 15 residues in the CDR3. The DNA of the CDR3 is TGTGCCAGCAGCTTAGCTAGCGGTCCCTACAATGAGCAGTTCTTC. Protein sequence: CASSLASGPYNEQFF.

DNA for the CDR3: TGTGCCACCAGCAGAGGGGACCGGGCGGGGGAGCAGTACTTC. This encodes CATSRGDRAGEQYF. The chain couples TRBV15 to TRBJ2-7; possibly TRBD2 for D (6 bases). From germline, CDR1 is LNHNV and CDR2 YYDKDF (reference sequence). The CDR3 is 14 amino acids. V lost 1 base and J 7 bases, leaving 14 bases between the germline ends. Supplemented by reference TRBV15 and TRBJ2-7, the full variable domain reads DAMVIQNPRYQVTQFGKPVTLSCSQTLNHNVMYWYQQKSSQAPKLLFHYYDKDFNNEADTPDNFQSRRPNTSFCFLDIRSPGLGDTAMYLCATSRGDRAGEQYFGPGTRLTVT.

This chain joins TRBV14 and TRBJ1-3, with D maybe TRBD1 (5 bases). V dropped 0 bases and J dropped 0 bases, with 9 bases sitting between them. Per germline, CDR1 SGHDN and CDR2 FVKESK. CDR3 size: 16 residues. CDR3 bases: TGTGCCAGCAGCCAAGATTGGGACTTCTCTGGAAACACCATATATTTT. Protein: CASSQDWDFSGNTIYF.

The chain carries TRBV2 and TRBJ2-1; 7 bases fit TRBD2. Trimming took 5 bases from V and 3 from J; bases not matched to a gene: 13. Germline loops: CDR1 SNHLY, CDR2 FYNNEI. CDR3 length equals 17 residues. The CDR3 is CASSPLSGARLYNEQFF. The CDR3 region has the DNA TGTGCCAGCAGTCCCCTGAGCGGGGCGAGACTCTACAATGAGCAGTTCTTC.

This chain links TRBV6-5 with TRBJ1-2; 7 bases line up with TRBD1. V lost 7 bases, J lost 2 bases, and 7 bases stayed unmatched. Per germline, CDR1 MNHEY and CDR2 SVGAGI. This CDR3 spans 14 amino acids. In nucleotides, the CDR3 is TGTGCCAGCACTATGACAGGGACCAACTATGGCTACACCTTC. Encoded protein: CASTMTGTNYGYTF.

The rearrangement uses TRBV7-8 and TRBJ2-1; perhaps TRBD2 as D (7 bases). Germline CDR1 and CDR2: SGHVS and FQNEAQ. The CDR3 is 15 amino acids. The ends were cut back, 2 bases at V and 9 bases at J, with 17 bases in the middle. The DNA for the CDR3 is TGTGCCAGCAGCTTAAAGGTGGGGGGGCCGATTGAGCAGTTCTTC. Translating it yields CASSLKVGGPIEQFF.

The chain links TRBV29-1 to TRBJ2-7; D is perhaps TRBD2 (7 bases). CDR1 is SQVTM, CDR2 ANQGSEA, per germline. The V and J ends lost 1 base and 2 bases respectively, with 30 bases between them. This CDR3 contains 20 residues. The CDR3 sequence is CSVEVRGGRRSSTDPYEQYF. As DNA, the CDR3 is TGCAGCGTTGAAGTTAGGGGGGGACGCCGTAGCTCAACTGATCCCTACGAGCAGTACTTC.

The rearrangement links TRBV6-1 to TRBJ2-3, with TRBD2 identical over 9 bases. Germline V lookup: CDR1 MNHNS, CDR2 SASEGT. The CDR3 totals 14 residues. J lost 3 bases, V lost 7 bases, and 5 bases had no gene match. The CDR3 DNA reads TGTGCCAGCATGGGCGGGGGGGCAACAGATACGCAGTATTTT. It encodes CASMGGGATDTQYF.

The chain uses TRBV29-1 and TRBJ2-2; D perhaps matches TRBD2 (5 bases). CDR3 length: 13 residues. Trimming removed 7 bases from V and 7 bases from J, with 16 bases in between. From germline, CDR1 is SQVTM and CDR2 ANQGSEA. Here the CDR3 reads CSAGTGMGGELFF. The CDR3 bases are TGCAGCGCCGGCACCGGGATGGGCGGGGAGCTGTTTTTT.

The chain couples TRBV19 to TRBJ1-2; D is uncertain. V gave up 3 bases and J gave up 6 bases, with 11 bases separating them. Germline V lookup: CDR1 LNHDA, CDR2 SQIVND (reference sequence). The CDR3 has 13 amino acids. CDR3 bases: TGTGCCAGTAGTATTTCTACAGTACATGGCTACACCTTC. Translating gives CASSISTVHGYTF.

The V gene is TRBV7-9, the J gene TRBJ1-5; D might be TRBD1 (5 bases). Trimming took off 4 bases at V and 5 bases at J, with 12 bases between the two ends. Germline CDR1 and CDR2: SEHNR and FQNEAQ (reference sequence). The CDR3 has 14 amino acids. CDR3 residues: CASSSDKNYQPQHF. DNA of the CDR3: TGTGCCAGCAGCTCGGACAAAAATTATCAGCCCCAGCATTTT.

This chain links TRBV20-1 with TRBJ1-1; TRBD1 agrees at 9 bases. Germline values: CDR1 DFQATT, CDR2 SNEGSKA (reference sequence). The ends lost 6 bases at V and 8 bases at J; junction bases unmatched: 4. CDR3 length equals 11 residues. The CDR3: CSAPDRGEAFF. The CDR3 DNA follows: TGCAGTGCCCCGGACAGGGGAGAAGCTTTCTTT.

V and J are TRBV15 and TRBJ2-1; TRBD2 matches at 7 bases. This CDR3 contains 16 residues. V was clipped by 0 bases and J by 6 bases; unmatched bases: 8. The V gene's germline CDR1 is LNHNV and CDR2 YYDKDF (reference sequence). The CDR3 DNA reads TGTGCCACCAGCAGAGATATCGGACTAGTCCGCAATGAGCAGTTCTTC. It yields the protein CATSRDIGLVRNEQFF.

The chain joins TRBV4-3 to TRBJ2-3; D gene ambiguous. The CDR3 contains 14 residues. Trimming pared 0 bases from V and 4 bases from J, leaving 8 bases between. The germline gives CDR1 LGHNA, CDR2 YSLEER. CDR3 in DNA: TGCGCCAGCAGCCAAGAACGAGCCGCAGATACGCAGTATTTT. This translates into CASSQERAADTQYF.

The V call is TRBV2, the J call TRBJ1-5; D unclear. With 5 bases removed from V and 5 bases from J, the gap between germline ends came to 16 bases. This CDR3 contains 15 residues. Per the germline V gene, CDR1 is SNHLY and CDR2 is FYNNEI. The CDR3 sequence: CASSLMTFPDQPQHF. Written as DNA, the CDR3 is TGTGCCAGCAGTCTAATGACTTTCCCAGATCAGCCCCAGCATTTT.

The CDR3: CASRGLASTGELFF. The DNA of the CDR3 is TGTGCCAGCAGGGGACTAGCGAGCACCGGGGAGCTGTTTTTT. The J gene is TRBJ2-2, the V gene TRBV2; the match to TRBD2 covers 10 bases. CDR1 is SNHLY, CDR2 FYNNEI, per germline. The CDR3 runs 14 residues. Trimming removed 6 bases from V and 4 bases from J; junction bases left unmatched: 2. Variable domain in full (rest from reference TRBV2 and TRBJ2-2): EPEVTQTPSHQVTQMGQEVILRCVPISNHLYFYWYRQILGQKVEFLVSFYNNEISEKSEIFDDQFSVERPDGSNFTLKIRSTKLEDSAMYFCASRGLASTGELFFGEGSRLTVL.

This chain uses TRBV10-3 with TRBJ2-1; maybe TRBD2 (6 bases). The CDR3 length is 16 residues. The V end was cut by 6 bases, the J end by 9 bases, with 24 bases between. Germline-derived CDR1 and CDR2 are ENHRY and SYGVKD. In nucleotides, the CDR3 is TGTGCCATCAGCACCCCCTCGTCTAGCGAATCGGGTGAGCAGTTCTTC. This gives the protein CAISTPSSSESGEQFF.

This clone was seen only once. The chain uses TRBV28 and TRBJ2-1; perhaps TRBD2 as D (5 bases). CDR1 MDHEN and CDR2 SYDVKM come from the germline V gene. The V end lost 2 bases, the J end lost 7 bases, and 21 bases lay between the germline ends. The CDR3 consists of 17 residues. Here the CDR3 reads CASSLSPFGVGRNEQFF. As DNA, the CDR3 is TGTGCCAGCAGTTTAAGTCCGTTCGGGGTGGGTAGGAATGAGCAGTTCTTC.

In the case of this clone: Mismatch with germline at one junction end may stem from a read error. This CDR3 is also generated by other DNA sequences in the sample. This chain connects TRBV27 to TRBJ1-1; TRBD1 aligns across 8 bases. Germline loops: CDR1 MNHEY, CDR2 SMNVEV (reference sequence). CDR3 size: 12 residues. CDR3 amino acids: CASSRQGSEAFF. DNA for the CDR3: TGTGCCAGCAGTCGACAGGGGAGTGAAGCCTTCTTT.

The chain employs TRBV23-1 and TRBJ2-7; D remains unclear. TRBV23-1 is classed as an ORF, of uncertain function. The ends were cut back, 0 bases at V and 0 bases at J, with 9 bases in the middle. CDR3 length: 15 residues. The DNA of the CDR3 is TGCGCCAGCAGTCAATCGGTGGAGAGCTCCTACGAGCAGTACTTC. Translation gives CASSQSVESSYEQYF.

This rearrangement joins TRBV7-2 to TRBJ1-3; tentatively, D is TRBD1 (5 bases). This CDR3 is built from 14 residues. With 5 bases removed from V and 9 bases from J, the gap between germline ends came to 17 bases. Germline V lookup: CDR1 SGHTA, CDR2 FQGNSA. CDR3 DNA sequence: TGTGCCAGCAGCCCGGGGGGGACCGCCGGCACCATATATTTT. It encodes CASSPGGTAGTIYF.

V usage is TRBV28 and J usage is TRBJ1-3; no definite D call. The V gene lost 3 bases and the J gene lost 5 bases, with 14 bases spanning the gap. The CDR3 is 15 amino acids. Germline V lookup: CDR1 MDHEN, CDR2 SYDVKM. The CDR3 sequence is CASSFTPPARNTIYF. Written as DNA, the CDR3 is TGTGCCAGCAGTTTCACACCTCCTGCCAGAAACACCATATATTTT.

The V call is TRBV12-5, the J call TRBJ1-3, with D unresolved. Germline-derived CDR1 and CDR2 are LGHNT and FRNRAP. Between the trimmed V and J ends, which lost 2 bases and 0 bases, there was a span of 8 bases. The CDR3 runs 15 residues. The CDR3, as DNA: TGTGCTAGTGGTTTGCAGGTCGCCTCTGGAAACACCATATATTTT. This sequence encodes CASGLQVASGNTIYF.

The genes are TRBV25-1 and TRBJ1-5, with a tentative D call TRBD1 (5 bases). Trimming took 2 bases from V and 7 from J, leaving 9 bases between them. The CDR3 has 13 amino acids. Germline V gives CDR1 MGHDK, CDR2 SYGVNS. Here the CDR3 reads CASSEVGPQPQHF. In DNA form, the CDR3 reads TGTGCCAGCAGTGAAGTGGGGCCCCAGCCCCAGCATTTT.

This chain links TRBV4-3 with TRBJ2-4; D unclear. The ends were cut back, 0 bases at V and 10 bases at J, with 7 bases in the middle. Germline loops: CDR1 LGHNA, CDR2 YSLEER. This CDR3 region has 12 residues. CDR3 sequence reads: CASSQDGVIQYF. CDR3 bases: TGCGCCAGCAGCCAAGACGGTGTAATTCAGTACTTC.

The CDR3 here is CASRNPRQGGREAPVEEQFF. DNA of the CDR3: TGTGCCAGCAGAAACCCGAGACAGGGGGGTCGGGAGGCCCCCGTGGAGGAGCAGTTCTTC. The chain recombines TRBV27 with TRBJ2-1; 9 bases align to TRBD1. This CDR3 spans 20 amino acids. The germline CDR1 and CDR2 sequences are MNHEY and SMNVEV (reference sequence). J lost 10 bases, V lost 6 bases, and 28 bases had no gene match.